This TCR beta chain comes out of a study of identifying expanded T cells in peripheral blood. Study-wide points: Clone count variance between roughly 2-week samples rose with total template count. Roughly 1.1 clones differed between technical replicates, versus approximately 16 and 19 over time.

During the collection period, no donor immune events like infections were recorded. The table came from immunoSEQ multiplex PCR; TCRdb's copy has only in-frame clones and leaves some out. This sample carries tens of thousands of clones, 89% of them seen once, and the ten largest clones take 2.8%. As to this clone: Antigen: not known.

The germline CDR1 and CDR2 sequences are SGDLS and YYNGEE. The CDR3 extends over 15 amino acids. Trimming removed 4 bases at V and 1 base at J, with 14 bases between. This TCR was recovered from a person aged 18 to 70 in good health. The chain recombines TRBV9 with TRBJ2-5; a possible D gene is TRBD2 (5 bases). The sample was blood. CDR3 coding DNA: TGTGCCAGCAGCCCACAACCGGGATCCCAAGAGACCCAGTACTTC. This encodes CASSPQPGSQETQYF.